This T cell receptor beta chain was documented in a study of cytomegalovirus exposure and HLA in healthy donors. Study context: An earlier analysis identified 120 million or so unique TCR beta sequences in about 190 million T cells. Broader study findings: Another analysis was done later, and it associated approximately 17,000 TCR beta sequences with HLA alleles at 0.05 false discovery rate. An analysis that came later showed most CMV-associated TCR beta chains appearing HLA-restricted.

13 Jbeta primers and 60 Vbeta primers were used for the PCR. Profiled with immunoSEQ multiplex PCR; TCRdb holds only in-frame clones, not every one. This specimen shows 180,000 or so clones; the ten leading clones hold about 0.8%. To note about this clone: The target antigen is unknown.

Germline V lookup: CDR1 SEHNR, CDR2 FQNEAQ (reference sequence). This CDR3 contains 19 residues. Germline trimming cut 3 bases from V and 0 bases from J; bases unmatched to any gene: 9. This chain links TRBV7-9 with TRBJ2-1; 12 bases are a match to TRBD2. The material sequenced was PBMCs. The clonotype originates from a woman aged 18 to 35 in good health and CMV-seropositive. The CDR3 loop is CASSFLLLAGGGSYNEQFF. DNA for the CDR3: TGTGCCAGCAGCTTCTTATTGCTAGCGGGAGGGGGCTCCTACAATGAGCAGTTCTTC.